This TCR beta chain emerged from a study of blood T cell repertoires in COVID-19. Study-wide context: Sample material is recorded as cDNA or gDNA derived from T cells, B-cell-depleted T cells, or PBMCs.

CDR1 and CDR2 (germline): ENHRY, SYGVKD. J was trimmed by 3 bases and V by 6 bases; bases with no gene match: 7. The CDR3 extends over 15 amino acids. Original processing methods: Quantification of nucleated cells was approximated via reference gene primer amplification. Using immunoSEQ multiplex PCR, the repertoire was profiled, and TCRdb retains in-frame clones only, with some absent. That table supplies the V and J calls and clone size; D and trimming were determined from the DNA. The sample contains around 220,000 clones, roughly 80% of which appear only once. Specimen: peripheral blood. The TCR comes from a woman of 80 years or more with acute or convalescent COVID-19. The chain employs TRBV10-3 and TRBJ2-1; TRBD1 matches 8 bases. The CDR3 coding sequence is TGTGCCATCAGCGGGGGACAGGACCACTACAATGAGCAGTTCTTC. This gives the protein CAISGGQDHYNEQFF.